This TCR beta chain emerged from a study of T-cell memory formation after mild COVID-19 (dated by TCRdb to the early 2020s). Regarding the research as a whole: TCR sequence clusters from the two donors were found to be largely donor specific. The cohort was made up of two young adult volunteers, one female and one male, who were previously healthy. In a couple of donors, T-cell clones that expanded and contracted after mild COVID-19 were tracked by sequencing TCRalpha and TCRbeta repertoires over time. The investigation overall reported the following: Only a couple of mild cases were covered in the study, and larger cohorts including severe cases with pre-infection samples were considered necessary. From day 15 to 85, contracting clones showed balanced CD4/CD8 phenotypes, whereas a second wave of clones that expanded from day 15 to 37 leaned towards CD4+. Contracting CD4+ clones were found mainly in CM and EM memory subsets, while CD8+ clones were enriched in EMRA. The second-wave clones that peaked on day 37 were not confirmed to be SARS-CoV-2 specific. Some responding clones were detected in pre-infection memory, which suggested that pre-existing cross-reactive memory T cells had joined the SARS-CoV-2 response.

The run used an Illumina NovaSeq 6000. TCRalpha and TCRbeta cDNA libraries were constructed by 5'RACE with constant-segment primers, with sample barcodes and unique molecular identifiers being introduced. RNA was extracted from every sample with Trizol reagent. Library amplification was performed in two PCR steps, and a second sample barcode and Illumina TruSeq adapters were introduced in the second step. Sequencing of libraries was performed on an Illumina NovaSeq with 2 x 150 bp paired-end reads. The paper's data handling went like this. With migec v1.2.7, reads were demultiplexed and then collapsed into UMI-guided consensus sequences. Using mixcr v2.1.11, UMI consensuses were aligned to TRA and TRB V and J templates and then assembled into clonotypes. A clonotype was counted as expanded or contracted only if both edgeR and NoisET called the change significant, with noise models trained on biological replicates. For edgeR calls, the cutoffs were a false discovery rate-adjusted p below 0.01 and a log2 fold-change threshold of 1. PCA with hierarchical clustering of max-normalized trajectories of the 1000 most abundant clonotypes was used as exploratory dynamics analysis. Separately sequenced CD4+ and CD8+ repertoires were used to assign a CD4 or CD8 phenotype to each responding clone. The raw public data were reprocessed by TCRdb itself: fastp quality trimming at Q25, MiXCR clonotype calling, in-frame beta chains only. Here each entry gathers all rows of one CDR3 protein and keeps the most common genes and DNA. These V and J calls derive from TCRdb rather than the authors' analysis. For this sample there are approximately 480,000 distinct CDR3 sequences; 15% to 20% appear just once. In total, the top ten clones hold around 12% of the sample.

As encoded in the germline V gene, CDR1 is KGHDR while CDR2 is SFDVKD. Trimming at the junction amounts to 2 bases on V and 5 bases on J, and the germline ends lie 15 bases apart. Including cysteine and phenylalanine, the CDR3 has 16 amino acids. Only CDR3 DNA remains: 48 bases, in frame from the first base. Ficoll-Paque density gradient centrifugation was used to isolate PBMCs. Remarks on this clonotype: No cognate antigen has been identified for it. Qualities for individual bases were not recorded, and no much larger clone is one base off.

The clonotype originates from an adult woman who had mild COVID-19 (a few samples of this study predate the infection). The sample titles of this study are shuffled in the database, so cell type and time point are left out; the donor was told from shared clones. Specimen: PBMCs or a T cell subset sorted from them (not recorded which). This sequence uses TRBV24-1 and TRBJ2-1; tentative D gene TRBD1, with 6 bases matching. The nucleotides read TGTGCCACCAGTGATTCCGACAGGTACCTAAACAATGAGCAGTTCTTC. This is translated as CATSDSDRYLNNEQFF.